This is a list of T cell receptor beta chains from one sample in a study of blood T cell repertoires in COVID-19. Using immunoSEQ multiplex PCR, the repertoire was profiled, and TCRdb retains in-frame clones only, with some absent. The sample lists over 150,000 clones, 87% seen once, with 3.9% in the top ten. The sequenced sample was peripheral blood. The source of these receptors is a woman aged 55-69 years who had recovered from COVID-19. The conserved cysteine and the conserved F or W are not part of the CDR3 here.

CDR3: AWSVLLTGNTIY
V: TRBV30
J: TRBJ1-3

CDR3: ASSGDHLAALYNEQF
V: TRBV6-1
J: TRBJ2-1

CDR3: ASSLAGGQSIYEQY
V: TRBV5-1
J: TRBJ2-7

CDR3: ASSWGGAGYT
V: TRBV28
J: TRBJ1-2

CDR3: ASSQEGRGTQH
V: TRBV3-1/TRBV3-2
J: TRBJ1-5

CDR3: ASSPGQGKNIQY
V: TRBV18
J: TRBJ2-4

CDR3: ASSVLAGGFDTQY
V: TRBV9
J: TRBJ2-3

CDR3: ASKSGGAKETQY
V: TRBV2
J: TRBJ2-5

CDR3: ASSWGRIGTGELF
V: TRBV6-5
J: TRBJ2-2

CDR3: AISKGQGDQPQH
V: TRBV10-3
J: TRBJ1-5

CDR3: ASSLYRDRNEQF
V: TRBV7-9
J: TRBJ2-1

CDR3: ATRGRMNTGELF
V: TRBV24-1
J: TRBJ2-2

CDR3: ASIPPRGRFDGYT
V: TRBV28
J: TRBJ1-2

CDR3: ASTQGGNQPQH
V: TRBV2
J: TRBJ1-5

CDR3: ASSLSWTRSTDTQY
V: TRBV5-4
J: TRBJ2-3

CDR3: ASSSPTRGGSGELF
V: TRBV13
J: TRBJ2-2

CDR3: ASSGTGGRSTEAF
V: TRBV6-6
J: TRBJ1-1

CDR3: ASSQLVLAGHGYT
V: TRBV4-1
J: TRBJ1-2

CDR3: ASRPGQENTEAF
V: TRBV19
J: TRBJ1-1

CDR3: ASSLGLAGLNEQF
V: TRBV27
J: TRBJ2-1

CDR3: ASSGQGGQPQH
V: TRBV19
J: TRBJ1-5

CDR3: ASSILGTGENEQF
V: TRBV6-2/TRBV6-3
J: TRBJ2-1